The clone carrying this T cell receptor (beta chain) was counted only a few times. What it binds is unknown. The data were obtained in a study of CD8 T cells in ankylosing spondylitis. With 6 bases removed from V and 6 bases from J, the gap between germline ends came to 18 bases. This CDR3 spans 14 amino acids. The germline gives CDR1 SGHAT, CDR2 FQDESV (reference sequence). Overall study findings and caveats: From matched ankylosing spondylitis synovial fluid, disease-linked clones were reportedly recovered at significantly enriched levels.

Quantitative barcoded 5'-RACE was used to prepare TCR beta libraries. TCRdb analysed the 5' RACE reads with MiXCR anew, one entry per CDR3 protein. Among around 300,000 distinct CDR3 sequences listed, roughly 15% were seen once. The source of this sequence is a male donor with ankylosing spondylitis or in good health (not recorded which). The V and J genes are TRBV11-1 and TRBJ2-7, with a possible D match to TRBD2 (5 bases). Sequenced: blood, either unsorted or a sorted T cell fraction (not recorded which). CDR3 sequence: CASRPRWFGGEQYF. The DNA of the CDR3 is TGTGCCAGCAGACCTCGTTGGTTTGGAGGCGAGCAGTACTTC.